This TCR beta chain stems from a study of patients and donors after allogeneic stem cell transplantation. Each CDR3 protein gets one entry after TCRdb re-called the RT-PCR reads with MiXCR. The table includes roughly 880,000 distinct CDR3 sequences, about 20% detected once. The CDR3 has 13 amino acids. V dropped 5 bases and J dropped 2 bases, with 6 bases sitting between them. Per the germline V gene, CDR1 is KGHDR and CDR2 is SFDVKD. This chain joins TRBV24-1 and TRBJ1-5, with TRBD1 as a possible D gene (5 bases). This clonotype was obtained from a human donor who was either an allogeneic HSCT recipient or a stem cell or donor lymphocyte infusion donor (not recorded which). It is not recorded whose cells these are; they may come from a transplant donor. Sequences were obtained from blood, either unsorted or a sorted T cell fraction (not recorded which). CDR3 residues: CATSAQGNQPQHF. CDR3 DNA sequence: TGTGCCACCAGTGCACAGGGCAATCAGCCCCAGCATTTT.